These T cell receptor beta chains were read from a single sample in a study of regulatory T cells in long-lasting Graves disease. TCRdb re-called the multiplex PCR reads through MiXCR, storing one row per CDR3 protein. The sample lists hundreds of thousands of distinct CDR3 sequences; 16% were seen once. This sample also appeared in a second study, on T cells in Graves' hyperthyroidism and ophthalmopathy.

The specimen was peripheral blood mononuclear cells (PBMCs), collected at new diagnosis, from a patient treated with antithyroid drugs. The source is a man in his forties or fifties with Graves disease. Both conserved end residues are part of each CDR3. Each record gives: clone size, J gene, V gene, CDR3 protein. A row's size may be missing; if present it is once, few, many or a size class.

>many|TRBJ1-2|TRBV6-5
CASSYSNRGRYTF
>once|TRBJ2-3|TRBV24-1
CATSDTGEGADTQYF
>few|TRBJ2-3|TRBV20-1
CSATRTGALYTDTQYF
>once|TRBJ2-1|TRBV7-9
CASSSTDRGQNEQFF
>many|TRBJ2-4|TRBV28
CASSRRDIQYF
>many|TRBJ2-7|TRBV12-3/TRBV12-4
CASSLSSGGGEQYF
>many|TRBJ2-2|TRBV3-1
CASSQGEGLTGELFF
>.|TRBJ2-2|TRBV6-1
CASSLGTGMAGELFF
>many|TRBJ2-3|TRBV30
CAWSVLGGATDTQYF
>many|TRBJ1-1|TRBV7-8
CASSPRLVNTEAFF
>few|TRBJ1-1|TRBV19
CASSKPGTGMNTEAFF
>few|TRBJ2-3|TRBV5-1
CASRETGELGQYF
>many|TRBJ2-3|TRBV6-2/TRBV6-3
CASSLTSGGARTQYF
>.|TRBJ1-4|TRBV2
CASRDREGEKLFF
>many|TRBJ2-5|TRBV20-1
CSARLAGVESQYF
>many|TRBJ2-1|TRBV13
CASSHWTGLYNEQFF
>many|TRBJ2-3|TRBV28
CASSGTVSTDTQYF
>.|TRBJ2-5|TRBV9
CASSPRVGSRIQAETQYF
>many|TRBJ2-1|TRBV7-9
CASSPSVEQFF
>many|TRBJ2-3|TRBV14
CASSQVDTDTQYF
>.|TRBJ2-1|TRBV2
CASSYSYEQFF
>few|TRBJ1-1|TRBV3-1
CASSPRQGRRNTEAFF
>many|TRBJ2-3|TRBV7-3
CASSTSTGVDTQYF
>many|TRBJ1-5|TRBV28
CASRDTGPYQPQHF
>.|TRBJ2-2|TRBV10-2
CASSGSRKNTGELFF
>many|TRBJ1-4|TRBV12-3/TRBV12-4
CAIETGKYNEKLFF
>.|TRBJ1-2|TRBV5-1
CASSSGQIYGYTF
>.|TRBJ1-2|TRBV29-1
CSVGPHTKRRGYTF
>many|TRBJ2-1|TRBV3-1
CASSQGSGNEQFF
>many|TRBJ2-1|TRBV18
CASLTGLRNEQFF
>many|TRBJ2-5|TRBV3-1
CASSQPAQGASGETQYF
>few|TRBJ1-6|TRBV20-1
CSARDLGNNSPLHF
>many|TRBJ2-3|TRBV9
CASSLTPSGGADTQYF
>.|TRBJ2-7|TRBV20-1
CSATDRVEEQYF
>many|TRBJ2-1|TRBV4-2
CASSHDRREGEQFF
>.|TRBJ1-2|TRBV7-9
CASSRDHPYGYTF
>few|TRBJ1-4|TRBV29-1
CSYRRGGTEKLFF
>.|TRBJ1-2|TRBV11-3
CASSLDSPGLGYGYTF
>.|TRBJ2-5|TRBV11-2
CASSPRGDRAETQYF